This record concerns one TCR beta chain sequence. This specimen belongs to a study of T cell changes during pregnancy in multiple sclerosis. Some clones are missing from TCRdb's copy, which holds only in-frame ones; the method was immunoSEQ multiplex PCR. This table holds 34,000 or so clones, approximately 90% found once. Germline CDR1 and CDR2: PRHDT and FYEKMQ (reference sequence). The V gene lost 2 bases and the J gene lost 5 bases, with 13 bases spanning the gap. This CDR3 is built from 15 residues. The sequence came from a female donor with multiple sclerosis, enrolled in a pregnancy study. This specimen consisted of CD8+ T cells from peripheral blood mononuclear cells, obtained before pregnancy. This chain links TRBV13 with TRBJ2-1; a possible D gene is TRBD1 (5 bases). The CDR3 DNA follows: TGTGCCAGCAGCTTAAACAGGAATTACGACAATGAGCAGTTCTTC. It translates to CASSLNRNYDNEQFF.